The 5 T cell receptor beta chains below all came from one sample that was sequenced in a study of post-analysis software for immune sequencing data (dated by TCRdb to the mid-2010s). The full study reports these points: Significantly higher frequencies in patients than in controls were found for roughly 5 TRBV segments, including TRBV5-6, TRBV5-1 and TRBV20-1.

Antigens of these TCRs are unknown. Receptor libraries were prepared by PCR. For sequencing, an Illumina HiSeq 2500 was employed. To reduce PCR and sequencing biases, unique molecular identifiers were incorporated into the TCR beta cDNA libraries. TCRdb's own reprocessing of the public reads used fastp at Q25 and MiXCR and kept productive beta chains. Records with the same CDR3 protein are collapsed into one entry carrying the most frequent genes and DNA. In all, the sample holds around 770,000 distinct CDR3 sequences, and 46% of those were seen once. The top ten hold over 4.5% of the sample. Source material: blood. These receptors came from a girl aged 5-17 years with multiple sclerosis.

The genes are TRBV24-1 and TRBJ2-3; tentatively, D is TRBD1 or TRBD2 (5 bases each). This CDR3 region has 14 residues. The V end was cut by 9 bases, the J end by 3 bases, with 15 bases between. Germline V gene data show CDR1 as KGHDR and CDR2 as SFDVKD. The CDR3 loop is CATGDRGETDTQYF. The CDR3 nucleotides are TGTGCCACCGGGGACCGGGGCGAAACAGATACGCAGTATTTT.

In its sample, this clonotype was seen a few times. The CDR3 spells CSVGAGEKLFF. The CDR3 coding sequence is TGCAGCGTGGGAGCGGGGGAAAAACTGTTTTTT. The chain employs TRBV29-1 and TRBJ1-4; D not certain. The CDR3 length is 11 residues. CDR1 and CDR2 from the germline V gene are SQVTM and ANQGSEA. Between the trimmed V and J ends, which lost 6 bases and 8 bases, there was a span of 10 bases. Variable domain in full (rest from reference TRBV29-1 and TRBJ1-4): SAVISQKPSRDICQRGTSLTIQCQVDSQVTMMFWYRQQPGQSLTLIATANQGSEATYESGFVIDKFPISRPNLTFSTLTVSNMSPEDSSIYLCSVGAGEKLFFGSGTQLSVL.

This clonotype appeared a single time. The chain is built from TRBV20-1 and TRBJ1-2; D perhaps matches TRBD1 (6 bases). Germline CDR1 and CDR2: DFQATT and SNEGSKA (reference sequence). The ends were cut back, 5 bases at V and 4 bases at J, with 14 bases in the middle. This CDR3 has 13 amino acids. This chain's CDR3 is CSAPDSLSYGYTF. The CDR3 nucleotides are TGCAGTGCTCCGGACAGCCTCTCCTATGGCTACACCTTC.

This sequence joins TRBV20-1 and TRBJ1-5; no clear D. V lost 5 bases to trimming and J lost 4 bases, with 12 bases between them. This CDR3 region has 13 residues. Germline assignment: CDR1 DFQATT and CDR2 SNEGSKA (reference sequence). CDR3 sequence (DNA): TGCAGTGCTGGTGGGAAGATGAATCAGCCCCAGCATTTT. This sequence encodes CSAGGKMNQPQHF.

The gene calls are TRBV10-1 and TRBJ2-5; 10 bases are a match to TRBD2. The J call may not be correct, given that the DNA end is closer to TRBJ2-7. The germline gives CDR1 WNHNN, CDR2 SYGVQD (reference sequence). The CDR3 totals 14 residues. The CDR3 is CASSDLSSGSEQYF. CDR3 DNA sequence: TGCGCCAGCAGTGATTTGTCTAGCGGGAGCGAGCAGTACTTC.